The entry below gives a single TCR beta chain sequence along with its context. The CDR3 has 16 residues. Losses at the gene ends were 2 bases for V and 0 bases for J; bases not matched to a gene: 6. Germline CDR1 is SGDLS and CDR2 is YYNGEE. The source of the sample is a study of blood T cell repertoires in COVID-19. Study-wide background: The origin of the acute and convalescent COVID-19 samples was the United States, Italy and Spain. In each case, the material was cDNA or gDNA derived from T cells, B-cell-depleted T cells, or PBMCs.

Source study methods: Nucleated cell counts were estimated from reference gene primer amplification. The assay was immunoSEQ multiplex PCR, and TCRdb's table has in-frame clones only and misses some. That table is the source of V, J and clone size, and D and trimming were worked out from the DNA. Of over 30,000 clones in the sample, around four fifths were seen once. This sequence originates from an elderly man with active or convalescent COVID-19. The chain has TRBV9 and TRBJ2-3, with 7 nucleotides matching TRBD1. Sequencing was done on a sample of peripheral blood. DNA for the CDR3: TGTGCCAGCAGCGTCCCCGGGACAGTTAGCACAGATACGCAGTATTTT. This gives the protein CASSVPGTVSTDTQYF.